This is a list of T cell receptor beta chains from one sample in a study of read filtering for tumor transcriptome and immune sequencing. TCRdb itself ran the reads through MiXCR, one entry per CDR3 protein. This table holds 85,000 to 100,000 distinct CDR3 sequences, about 22% found once. Sequencing input: a population of CD138-negative cells sorted from bone marrow. All receptors derive from a donor at least 40 years old with multiple myeloma. Each CDR3 is given with its conserved first and last residue. A D gene is named only where the DNA matches it firmly. Not every row has a clone size; where given, it reads once, few, many or a size class.

V,D,J,size,CDR3,DNA
TRBV27,NA,TRBJ1-5,NA,CASRLAGSNQPQHF,TGTGCCAGCAGACTCGCAGGGAGCAATCAGCCCCAGCATTTT
TRBV9,TRBD2,TRBJ2-3,many,CASSAPQAGGPTDTQYF,TGTGCCAGCAGCGCCCCCCAGGCGGGGGGGCCCACGGATACGCAGTATTTT
TRBV19,TRBD1,TRBJ2-3,NA,CASSGGTGEADTQYF,TGTGCCAGTAGTGGCGGGACAGGGGAGGCAGATACGCAGTATTTT
TRBV5-1,NA,TRBJ2-7,few,CASSSGTLNIYEQYF,TGCGCCAGCAGCTCCGGGACCTTGAACATTTACGAGCAGTACTTC
TRBV6-2/TRBV6-3,TRBD1,TRBJ1-2,NA,CASSPSGTGPLALYGYTF,TGTGCCAGCAGTCCCAGCGGGACAGGTCCTTTGGCTCTCTATGGCTACACCTTC
TRBV5-5,NA,TRBJ2-7,many,CASSFSAGSSYEQYF,TGTGCCAGCAGCTTTTCGGCAGGGAGCTCCTACGAGCAGTACTTC
TRBV6-1,NA,TRBJ2-2,many,CASSISGAGELFF,TGTGCCAGCAGTATTTCTGGGGCCGGGGAGCTGTTTTTT
TRBV28,NA,TRBJ2-3,many,CASSLGDPRTDTQYF,TGTGCCAGCAGTTTAGGGGACCCAAGGACAGATACGCAGTATTTT
TRBV3-1,NA,TRBJ2-2,many,CASSLGMITGELFF,TGTGCCAGCAGCCTAGGGATGATCACCGGGGAGCTGTTTTTT
TRBV9,NA,TRBJ1-1,many,CASGTRGDTEAFF,TGTGCCAGCGGGACCAGAGGGGACACTGAAGCTTTCTTT
TRBV7-9,NA,TRBJ1-1,NA,CASAPIPNTEAFF,TGTGCCAGCGCCCCCATCCCGAACACTGAAGCTTTCTTT
TRBV28,TRBD1,TRBJ1-5,NA,CASSSSTGERPQHF,TGTGCCAGCAGTTCCTCCACAGGGGAGAGGCCCCAGCATTTT
TRBV7-9,NA,TRBJ2-6,many,CASSGLLQARTGANVLTF,TGTGCCAGCAGCGGTTTACTTCAGGCCCGGACAGGGGCCAACGTCCTGACTTTC
TRBV2,NA,TRBJ1-1,many,CARAGTLNTEAFF,TGTGCCAGAGCCGGGACACTTAACACTGAAGCTTTCTTT
TRBV2,NA,TRBJ2-1,many,CASSKDRLNEQFF,TGTGCCAGCAGCAAAGACAGACTCAATGAGCAGTTCTTC
TRBV18,NA,TRBJ1-1,NA,CASSPQEATGAFF,TGTGCCAGCTCACCACAGGAGGCCACTGGAGCTTTCTTT
TRBV10-3,NA,TRBJ1-5,NA,CAISESPRPQHF,TGTGCCATCAGTGAGTCACCCCGGCCCCAGCATTTT
TRBV7-2,NA,TRBJ2-5,NA,CASSLGGQGTQYF,TGTGCCAGCAGCCTGGGGGGCCAAGGGACCCAGTACTTC
TRBV5-1,NA,TRBJ2-1,few,CASSLGRGGVSYNEQFF,TGCGCCAGCAGCTTGGGCAGGGGGGGGGTATCCTACAATGAGCAGTTCTTC
TRBV23-1,NA,TRBJ2-5,many,CASSPGQNATETQYF,TGCGCCAGCAGTCCCGGACAGAACGCGACAGAGACCCAGTACTTC
TRBV19,NA,TRBJ2-6,many,CATLPRAGANVLTF,TGTGCCACCCTCCCAAGGGCTGGGGCCAACGTCCTGACTTTC
TRBV9,TRBD2,TRBJ2-5,once,CASSVGALTSGGYQETQYF,TGTGCCAGCAGCGTAGGGGCCTTAACTAGCGGGGGGTACCAAGAGACCCAGTACTTC
TRBV5-5,NA,TRBJ2-1,NA,CASSSVAASYNEQFF,TGTGCCAGCAGCTCGGTGGCAGCCTCCTACAATGAGCAGTTCTTC
TRBV20-1,TRBD1,TRBJ1-4,NA,CSAFQGAATFEKLFF,TGCAGTGCTTTCCAGGGGGCAGCTACCTTTGAAAAACTGTTTTTT
TRBV20-1,NA,TRBJ2-3,many,CSALSGDTDTQYF,TGCAGTGCACTTAGCGGTGACACAGATACGCAGTATTTT
TRBV14,NA,TRBJ2-2,NA,CASSQQSGRPVNTGELFF,TGTGCCAGCAGCCAACAATCAGGCAGGCCTGTGAACACCGGGGAGCTGTTTTTT
TRBV6-1,NA,TRBJ1-1,many,CASSEGGPTRAFF,TGTGCCAGCAGTGAGGGCGGTCCGACGCGGGCTTTCTTT
TRBV6-1,TRBD2,TRBJ2-3,many,CASSAGGIPDTQYF,TGTGCCAGCAGCGCGGGGGGAATCCCAGATACGCAGTATTTT
TRBV4-1,TRBD1,TRBJ2-1,many,CASSQVGQGIYNEQFF,TGCGCCAGCAGCCAAGTAGGACAGGGGATCTACAATGAGCAGTTCTTC
TRBV28,TRBD1,TRBJ2-3,many,CASSSPGQGPLPDTQYF,TGTGCCAGCAGCTCTCCGGGACAGGGCCCCCTCCCAGATACGCAGTATTTT
TRBV29-1,NA,TRBJ2-7,many,CSVGPGFSSYEQYF,TGCAGCGTAGGCCCCGGCTTTAGCTCCTACGAGCAGTACTTC
TRBV28,NA,TRBJ1-4,many,CASLSGPGPSNEKLFF,TGTGCCAGCCTCTCTGGGCCCGGGCCGAGTAATGAAAAACTGTTTTTT
TRBV4-1,TRBD1,TRBJ2-1,NA,CASSQPRTGRSSYDEQFF,TGCGCCAGCAGCCAACCCCGGACAGGCCGAAGCTCCTACGATGAGCAGTTCTTC
TRBV28,NA,TRBJ1-5,NA,CASSQEANNQPQHF,TGTGCCAGCAGTCAAGAGGCGAACAATCAGCCCCAGCATTTT
TRBV28,NA,TRBJ1-4,many,CASSLSHSSGNEKLFF,TGTGCCAGCAGTTTATCCCATTCAAGCGGTAATGAAAAACTGTTTTTT
TRBV3-1,NA,TRBJ1-6,many,CASSQVGLDSPLHF,TGTGCCAGCAGCCAAGTGGGACTGGATTCACCCCTCCACTTT
TRBV28,TRBD1,TRBJ1-1,many,CASSFTGGASAFF,TGTGCCAGCAGTTTTACAGGGGGCGCATCAGCTTTCTTT
TRBV7-2,TRBD1,TRBJ2-7,many,CASSQTGGTGEQYF,TGTGCCAGCAGCCAAACAGGGGGCACTGGGGAGCAGTACTTC